This TCR beta chain was captured in a study of response to subunit inactivated influenza vaccine. The germline V and J ends were trimmed by 1 base and 2 bases, with 11 bases remaining between them. CDR1 and CDR2 from the germline V gene are LGHNA and YSLEER. There are 15 residues in the CDR3. TCRdb reprocessed the RT-PCR reads with MiXCR, giving one entry per CDR3 protein. In the table there are about 570,000 distinct CDR3 sequences, around 11% of which are singletons. The sample also formed part of further work on T cells expressing NK-cell markers. This second report adds: Researchers built TCR beta cDNA using 5'RACE template switching with UMIs. The sorts in several experiments were restricted to alpha-beta TCR T cells by an anti-gamma-delta TCR antibody. NKG2C+ dominant clonotypes from 5 or 6 donors made up about 1.0-8% of CD8+ T cells. These clonotypes additionally ranked first within the CD3+CD56-NKG2C+ fraction of a handful of donors.

The TCR sequence derives from a man in his forties or fifties who received an inactivated influenza vaccine. Sequenced here: PBMCs from blood, sampled on the day of vaccination. This chain uses TRBV4-3 with TRBJ2-5, with D possibly TRBD1 on 6 matching bases. The CDR3 here is CASSQGSGQQETQYF. CDR3 coding DNA: TGCGCCAGCAGCCAAGGATCTGGACAGCAAGAGACCCAGTACTTC.